This T cell receptor (beta chain) was found in a study of molecular identifiers for immune sequencing clone quantification. Previously described methods and listed TCR primers produced bulk TCR libraries. Each CDR3 protein is one row after TCRdb ran MiXCR on the PCR reads. This sample has 10,000 to 12,000 distinct CDR3 sequences; 20% to 25% occur once, and the top ten carry about 1.5%. Points from the study as a whole: Beyond 20 RNA copies, clones held over 97% of effector molecules, compared with under 1% in naive cells.

Sorting recovered naive CD8 T cells on a CD8+CD4-CCR7+CD45RA+ profile. At least ten counts were recorded for this clonotype. Antigen specificity is unknown. The CDR3 length is 15 residues. Trimming took 1 base from V and 5 from J, leaving 14 bases between them. Germline V gives CDR1 MGHRA, CDR2 YSYEKL. The sequencing sample was made of naive CD8+ T cells from blood, with Jurkat cell RNA spiked in. The subset: FACS-sorted CD8+CD4-CCR7+CD45RA+ naive T cells. This chain links TRBV4-1 with TRBJ2-5; possible D gene TRBD2, 6 bases. This clonotype was obtained from a human donor in good health. Some libraries in this study had Jurkat cell RNA spiked in. The CDR3 sequence: CASSQARGWMETQYF. Written as DNA, the CDR3 is TGCGCCAGCAGCCAAGCCCGGGGGTGGATGGAGACCCAGTACTTC.